The TCR beta chain described here comes from a study of cytomegalovirus exposure and HLA in healthy donors. Findings and limits, study-wide: In vitro testing confirmed a few CMV-associated chains as specific for CMV antigens.

The CDR3 is 16 residues long. Germline V gives CDR1 LGHNA, CDR2 YSLEER. Trimming took 0 bases from V and 4 from J; bases not matched to a gene: 5. The assay was immunoSEQ multiplex PCR, and TCRdb's table has in-frame clones only and misses some. This sample yields some 110,000 clones, of which more than 70% are seen a single time; 1.5% to 2% belongs to the top ten. The count of this clone is one. The target antigen is unknown. The donors were part of the approximately 130-subject validation cohort, which stood apart from the roughly 640-subject first cohort. Specimen: PBMCs. The rearrangement links TRBV4-3 to TRBJ2-7; 11 nucleotides match TRBD1. This TCR derives from a young man in good health and CMV-seronegative. The CDR3 spells CASSQDTDRGPYEQYF. CDR3 bases: TGCGCCAGCAGCCAAGACACGGACAGGGGGCCTTACGAGCAGTACTTC.